This TCR beta chain appears in the sequencing data of a study of blood T cell repertoires in COVID-19. Looking at the study overall: Samples representing acute and convalescent COVID-19 were sourced from the United States, Italy and Spain. In each case, the material was cDNA or gDNA derived from T cells, B-cell-depleted T cells, or PBMCs.

This clone was seen just once. Per the original data handling: Estimated nucleated cell counts came from reference gene primer amplification. Some clones are missing from TCRdb's copy, which holds only in-frame ones; the method was immunoSEQ multiplex PCR. V and J calls and clone size are copied from that table; D and trimming were computed from the DNA. Among approximately 77,000 clones, more than 80% were seen once, and the ten largest hold under 5%. This CDR3 has 16 amino acids. V shed 1 base and J 0 bases; nucleotides not matched to a gene: 4. Germline V gives CDR1 SGHRS, CDR2 YFSETQ. The chain recombines TRBV5-1 with TRBJ1-2, with 9 bases aligning to TRBD1. The sample consisted of peripheral blood. The TCR originated in a woman aged 70-85 years with acute or convalescent COVID-19. The CDR3 DNA follows: TGCGCCAGCAGCTTGACAGGGGGCCAATCTAACTATGGCTACACCTTC. This encodes CASSLTGGQSNYGYTF.